One and the same sample provided the 9 T cell receptor beta chains below, sequenced in a study of control samples from healthy donors and cancer patients. The assay was immunoSEQ multiplex PCR, and TCRdb's table has in-frame clones only and misses some. The sample includes around 130,000 clones, roughly 90% of them seen just once. Input material: blood. All receptors derive from a man aged 45-65 years in good health.

The chain has TRBV14 and TRBJ1-3; possibly TRBD1 for D (6 bases). Germline lookup yields CDR1 SGHDN and CDR2 FVKESK. The CDR3 has 16 residues. Trimming left V 1 base short and J 3 bases short, with 13 bases between. This CDR3 reads CASSQVGGDLGNTIYF. The CDR3 DNA sequence: TGTGCCAGCAGCCAAGTAGGGGGGGATCTTGGAAACACCATATATTTT. The entire variable domain, with the rest obtained from reference TRBV14 and TRBJ1-3, is as follows: EAGVTQFPSHSVIEKGQTVTLRCDPISGHDNLYWYRRVMGKEIKFLLHFVKESKQDESGMPNNRFLAERTGGTYSTLKVQPAELEDSGVYFCASSQVGGDLGNTIYFGEGSWLTVV.

V usage is TRBV5-1 and J usage is TRBJ2-3; D remains ambiguous. The CDR3 has 14 residues. Looked up from germline, CDR1 is SGHRS and CDR2 is YFSETQ. Trimming cost V 3 bases and J 0 bases, with 8 bases left between them. CDR3 residues: CASSSDQSTDTQYF. DNA for the CDR3: TGCGCCAGCAGCTCTGACCAGAGCACAGATACGCAGTATTTT.

This chain joins TRBV4-2 and TRBJ1-2; 8 nucleotides line up with TRBD1. The CDR3 is made up of 21 amino acids. V was clipped by 1 base and J by 2 bases; unmatched bases: 21. CDR1 and CDR2 from the germline V gene are LGHNA and YNFKEQ. The CDR3 DNA sequence: TGTGCCAGCAGCCAAGTGGGTTTCGGGGACAGGCCCGTACAACAAAACTATGGCTACACCTTC. This sequence encodes CASSQVGFGDRPVQQNYGYTF.

V usage is TRBV25-1 and J usage is TRBJ1-1; no definite D call. V lost 0 bases, J lost 5 bases, and 13 bases lay in between. This CDR3 is built from 15 residues. Germline V gene sequence: CDR1 MGHDK, CDR2 SYGVNS. CDR3 sequence (DNA): TGTGCCAGCAGTGAATATGGAGGGTATAAGACTGAAGCTTTCTTT. Its protein product is CASSEYGGYKTEAFF.

The rearrangement joins TRBV5-6 to TRBJ2-1; D is uncertain. V was cut by 4 bases and J by 3 bases, with 11 bases left in between. This CDR3 comprises 14 residues. CDR1 is SGHDT and CDR2 is YYEEEE in the germline V gene. The CDR3 region has the DNA TGTGCCAGCAGCCTCGATTGGGACTACAATGAGCAGTTCTTC. It encodes CASSLDWDYNEQFF.

This clone occurred once. The chain links TRBV6-4 to TRBJ2-3; possibly TRBD1 for D (6 bases). Germline assignment: CDR1 MRHNA and CDR2 SNTAGT. The CDR3 has 14 residues. Trimming left V 3 bases short and J 0 bases short, with 7 bases between. The CDR3 DNA reads TGTGCCAGCAGTGAGGGGGCTAGCACAGATACGCAGTATTTT. Protein sequence: CASSEGASTDTQYF.

V is TRBV11-3 and J is TRBJ2-3; D perhaps matches TRBD2 (6 bases). Germline lookup yields CDR1 SGHNT and CDR2 YENEEA. The CDR3 length is 16 residues. V was clipped by 0 bases and J by 4 bases, with 14 bases between them. The CDR3 loop reads CASSLDPGTPPDTQYF. The DNA of the CDR3 is TGTGCCAGCAGCTTAGATCCCGGGACTCCCCCAGATACGCAGTATTTT.

V gene TRBV6-1 combines with J gene TRBJ1-5, with TRBD1 matching over 9 bases. The V and J ends lost 4 bases and 6 bases, in that order; junction bases with no gene match: 10. The germline V gene has CDR1 MNHNS and CDR2 SASEGT. The CDR3 loop spans 16 amino acids. In DNA, the CDR3 is TGTGCCAGCAGTGCCCTACAGGGGGCTGGAGGTCAGCCCCAGCATTTT. It specifies CASSALQGAGGQPQHF.

This chain links TRBV5-8 with TRBJ2-7; 8 bases match TRBD1. V gave up 4 bases and J gave up 0 bases; unmatched junction bases: 9. This CDR3 is 16 amino acids long. Germline V gives CDR1 SGHTS, CDR2 YDEGEE. CDR3 in DNA: TGTGCCAGCAGCGTGTCTGGACAGGGACTCTCCTACGAGCAGTACTTC. It yields the protein CASSVSGQGLSYEQYF.